The entry below gives a single TCR beta chain sequence along with its context. No antigen is known for it. No much larger clone exists at a distance of one base, and base qualities are not known. This sample was included in a study of blood T cell repertoires in COVID-19 (TCRdb year 2020). Turning to the overall study: Samples from collaborators originated in the United States, Italy and Spain and spanned both the acute and convalescent phases of COVID-19. The material from the prospective study consisted of cDNA or gDNA derived from T cells, B-cell-depleted T cells, or PBMCs. Subjects who had been exposed to COVID-19, were actively infected with it, or had recovered from it provided the deeply sampled blood TCRbeta repertoires that made up the dataset. A freely available public database, intended as a resource for researchers studying the immune response to SARS-CoV-2, is where the repertoires were released. The samples were drawn from two sources: the first 160 participants of the ongoing ImmuneRACE study, and some 1,300 subjects contributed by 6 global collaborators. The sample metadata nearly always contained a de-identified subject ID, COVID-19 status, age in years and sex. Where available, HLA class I and class II types were obtained from metadata supplied by the sample provider rather than from assay-based typing.

Study-level results and caveats: The amount of clinical and demographic metadata varied by source and participant and was provided uncurated.

Whole blood was collected in K2EDTA tubes by collaborating institutions according to the institutions' own protocols. Collaborator samples were shipped for TCRbeta analysis as frozen whole blood, isolated PBMCs, or DNA extracted from either sample type. TCRbeta CDR3 regions were amplified from genomic DNA using the immunoSEQ Assay, a bias-controlled multiplex PCR. Per the authors' processing: Nucleated cell counts per sample were estimated from amplification of reference gene primers within the assay. To quantify the absolute abundance of each unique TCRbeta CDR3 rearrangement, sequence reads were collapsed and filtered. For each sample, productive Simpson clonality was calculated as the square root of Simpson's diversity index over productive rearrangements. TCRdb obtained this table from immuneACCESS and retained in-frame rearrangements with V and J assigned. These tables miss some clones; where compared with another copy, unresolved V genes account for less than half of the shortfall, and the remainder is unexplained. From that table come the V and J calls and clone size; the DNA was used to work out D and trimming. The sample includes about 170,000 clones, with 83% observed a single time. The ten largest clones add up to around 2.1% of the sample.

Sample: peripheral blood. This receptor was identified in a woman of 80 years or more with acute or convalescent COVID-19.

CDR3 reads: CASTQGATITEAFF. The nucleotide sequence is TGTGCCAGTACCCAGGGCGCCACCATAACTGAAGCTTTCTTT. Recombination connected TRBV19 to TRBJ1-1; D gene: possibly TRBD1, on 5 matching bases. CDR1 LNHDA and CDR2 SQIVND are derived from the germline V gene (reference sequence). V was cut back by 7 bases and J by 5 bases, leaving a gap of 17 bases between them. From cysteine to phenylalanine, the CDR3 is 14 amino acids long. Here the CDR3 DNA is all that survives: 42 bases in frame from base 1.